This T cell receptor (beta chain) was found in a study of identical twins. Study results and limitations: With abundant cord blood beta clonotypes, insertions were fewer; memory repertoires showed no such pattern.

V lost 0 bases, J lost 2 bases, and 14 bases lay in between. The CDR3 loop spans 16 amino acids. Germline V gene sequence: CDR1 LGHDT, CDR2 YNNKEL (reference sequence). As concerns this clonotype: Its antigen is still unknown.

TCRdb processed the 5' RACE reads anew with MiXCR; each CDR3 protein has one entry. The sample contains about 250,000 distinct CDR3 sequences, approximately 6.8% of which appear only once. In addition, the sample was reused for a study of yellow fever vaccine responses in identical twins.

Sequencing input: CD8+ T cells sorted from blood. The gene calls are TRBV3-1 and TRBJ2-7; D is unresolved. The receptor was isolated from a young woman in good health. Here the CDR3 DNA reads TGTGCCAGCAGCCAAGAAGCAGGTCTTCCACCCTACGAGCAGTACTTC. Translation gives CASSQEAGLPPYEQYF.